This entry lists 2 T cell receptor beta chains sequenced from one sample in a study of blood T cell repertoires in COVID-19. Method: immunoSEQ multiplex PCR; TCRdb's copy keeps in-frame clones and lacks some. In the table there are around 81,000 clones, around 90% of which are singletons. The sample comprised peripheral blood. The receptors were sampled from a man aged 70-80 years with acute or convalescent COVID-19.

V usage is TRBV23-1 and J usage is TRBJ2-7; D is unclear. TRBV23-1 has ORF status, its function being uncertain. V was trimmed by 0 bases and J by 2 bases, leaving 11 bases between them. The CDR3 runs to 15 residues. As DNA, the CDR3 is TGCGCCAGCAGTCAATCGCCGGAGTCCACCTACGAGCAGTACTTC. It translates to CASSQSPESTYEQYF.

The chain couples TRBV6-6 to TRBJ1-4, with unresolved D. Trimming took off 8 bases at V and 6 bases at J, with 16 bases between the two ends. The CDR3 totals 14 residues. Germline loops: CDR1 MNHNY, CDR2 SVGAGI (reference sequence). The CDR3 protein is CASSVSRVDEKLFF. CDR3 bases: TGTGCCAGCTCCGTTTCTCGGGTGGATGAAAAACTGTTTTTT.